Below, one TCR beta chain is given with its context. Germline CDR1 reads SGHNT; CDR2 reads YENEEA. There are 13 residues in the CDR3. V was clipped by 2 bases and J by 5 bases; unmatched bases: 2. The repertoire was sequenced with immunoSEQ multiplex PCR; TCRdb's copy has only in-frame clones and lacks some. The table includes roughly 45,000 clones, roughly 90% detected once. The data derive from a study of T cell changes during pregnancy in multiple sclerosis. The TCR was taken from a female donor in good health, enrolled as a control in a pregnancy study. The chain combines TRBV11-3 with TRBJ2-7; TRBD1 matches at 8 bases. Source: peripheral blood, taken in the second trimester of pregnancy. CDR3 protein: CASSLRQGHEQYF. Here the CDR3 DNA reads TGTGCCAGCAGCTTAAGACAGGGGCACGAGCAGTACTTC.